The rows below give T cell receptor beta chains drawn from one sample of a study of identical twins. TCRdb re-analysed the 5' RACE reads in MiXCR, keeping a single row per CDR3 protein. Of a few hundred thousand distinct CDR3 sequences listed, approximately 8.8% are singletons. The specimen was naive T cells sorted from blood. The receptor set was obtained from a woman between 45 and 65 years old in good health. CDR3s include the opening cysteine and the closing phenylalanine or tryptophan. Each record gives: clone size, V gene, D gene, J gene, CDR3 protein, CDR3 DNA. D genes are given only for firm matches. A row's size may be missing; if present it is once, few, many or a size class.

abundance: few; v_gene: TRBV5-6; d_gene: TRBD1; j_gene: TRBJ1-1; CDR3aa: CASSWGTVQGGAFF; CDR3nt: TGTGCCAGCAGCTGGGGGACAGTACAAGGTGGGGCTTTCTTT
abundance: few; v_gene: TRBV5-1; d_gene: TRBD2; j_gene: TRBJ2-5; CDR3aa: CASSISGTNAQETQYF; CDR3nt: TGCGCCAGCAGCATATCCGGGACTAACGCCCAAGAGACCCAGTACTTC
abundance: .; v_gene: TRBV7-9; d_gene: .; j_gene: TRBJ2-4; CDR3aa: CASSNHQLPLAKNIQYF; CDR3nt: TGTGCCAGCAGCAATCATCAACTGCCGCTAGCCAAAAACATTCAGTACTTC
abundance: many; v_gene: TRBV12-3/TRBV12-4; d_gene: .; j_gene: TRBJ2-3; CDR3aa: CASSLRTSGTQYF; CDR3nt: TGTGCCAGCAGTTTGAGAACAAGTGGTACGCAGTATTTT
abundance: few; v_gene: TRBV20-1; d_gene: TRBD2; j_gene: TRBJ2-1; CDR3aa: CSANLAASYNEQFF; CDR3nt: TGCAGTGCCAACCTAGCGGCGTCCTACAATGAGCAGTTCTTC
abundance: few; v_gene: TRBV7-2; d_gene: .; j_gene: TRBJ2-7; CDR3aa: CASSYRIADSYEQYF; CDR3nt: TGTGCCAGCAGCTACCGAATAGCGGATTCCTACGAGCAGTACTTC
abundance: .; v_gene: TRBV10-3; d_gene: .; j_gene: TRBJ2-6; CDR3aa: CASETKTGANVLTF; CDR3nt: TGTGCCAGCGAAACTAAGACTGGGGCCAACGTCCTGACTTTC
abundance: .; v_gene: TRBV5-6; d_gene: .; j_gene: TRBJ2-3; CDR3aa: CASSRYTGTIAQYF; CDR3nt: TGTGCCAGCAGTCGTTACACTGGGACAATCGCGCAGTATTTT
abundance: many; v_gene: TRBV5-1; d_gene: .; j_gene: TRBJ2-5; CDR3aa: CASSLGAQETQYF; CDR3nt: TGCGCCAGCAGCTTGGGCGCGCAAGAGACCCAGTACTTC
abundance: many; v_gene: TRBV2; d_gene: TRBD1; j_gene: TRBJ2-3; CDR3aa: CASSKTGRGPTDTQYF; CDR3nt: TGTGCCAGCAGTAAAACCGGTAGGGGGCCCACAGATACGCAGTATTTT
abundance: few; v_gene: TRBV5-1; d_gene: .; j_gene: TRBJ2-3; CDR3aa: CASSRGGVMSDTQYF; CDR3nt: TGCGCCAGCAGCCGTGGTGGGGTGATGTCGGATACGCAGTATTTT
abundance: many; v_gene: TRBV5-1; d_gene: .; j_gene: TRBJ1-2; CDR3aa: CASSDLDRLVNTF; CDR3nt: TGCGCCAGCAGCGATCTCGACAGGCTCGTTAACACCTTC
abundance: many; v_gene: TRBV7-2; d_gene: .; j_gene: TRBJ1-1; CDR3aa: CASSPPRGTLNTEAFF; CDR3nt: TGTGCCAGCAGCCCACCGCGGGGGACCTTGAACACTGAAGCTTTCTTT
abundance: many; v_gene: TRBV20-1; d_gene: .; j_gene: TRBJ2-1; CDR3aa: CSASRLPYNEQFF; CDR3nt: TGCAGTGCTAGTAGACTCCCCTACAATGAGCAGTTCTTC
abundance: .; v_gene: TRBV9; d_gene: .; j_gene: TRBJ2-7; CDR3aa: CASSVDGGSASNRYEQYF; CDR3nt: TGTGCCAGCAGCGTAGATGGGGGGAGTGCCTCTAACCGCTACGAGCAGTACTTC
abundance: few; v_gene: TRBV10-3; d_gene: TRBD1; j_gene: TRBJ2-2; CDR3aa: CATEGQGGTGELFF; CDR3nt: TGTGCCACCGAGGGACAGGGCGGCACCGGGGAGCTGTTTTTT
abundance: .; v_gene: TRBV23-1; d_gene: .; j_gene: TRBJ2-3; CDR3aa: CANPIFESDLYF; CDR3nt: TGCGCCAACCCAATCTTTGAATCCGACTTGTATTTT
abundance: few; v_gene: TRBV11-2; d_gene: TRBD2; j_gene: TRBJ2-7; CDR3aa: CASSPTGLAGAYEQYF; CDR3nt: TGTGCCAGCAGCCCGACGGGGCTAGCGGGCGCCTACGAGCAGTACTTC
abundance: few; v_gene: TRBV11-3; d_gene: TRBD2; j_gene: TRBJ2-7; CDR3aa: CASSLVAGAGTYEQYF; CDR3nt: TGTGCCAGCAGCTTAGTAGCGGGAGCCGGTACCTACGAGCAGTACTTC
abundance: few; v_gene: TRBV20-1; d_gene: .; j_gene: TRBJ2-2; CDR3aa: CSARDPERSTGELFF; CDR3nt: TGCAGTGCTAGAGATCCTGAGCGGAGCACCGGGGAGCTGTTTTTT
abundance: .; v_gene: TRBV20-1; d_gene: .; j_gene: TRBJ1-2; CDR3aa: CSARATGSGYTF; CDR3nt: TGCAGTGCTAGAGCTACAGGGTCCGGCTACACCTTC
abundance: few; v_gene: TRBV5-1; d_gene: TRBD1; j_gene: TRBJ2-2; CDR3aa: CASSRQGSGELFF; CDR3nt: TGCGCCAGCAGCCGACAGGGATCCGGGGAGCTGTTTTTT
abundance: many; v_gene: TRBV12-3/TRBV12-4; d_gene: TRBD2; j_gene: TRBJ2-1; CDR3aa: CASSMVAGGFEQFF; CDR3nt: TGTGCCAGCTCAATGGTCGCGGGAGGGTTTGAGCAGTTCTTC
abundance: many; v_gene: TRBV12-3/TRBV12-4; d_gene: TRBD2; j_gene: TRBJ2-7; CDR3aa: CASSLGLAGGREQYF; CDR3nt: TGTGCCAGCAGTCTCGGACTAGCGGGAGGCAGGGAGCAGTACTTC
abundance: .; v_gene: TRBV10-3; d_gene: .; j_gene: TRBJ2-7; CDR3aa: CAISDRDRSSSYEQYF; CDR3nt: TGTGCCATCAGTGATCGGGACCGATCGAGCTCCTACGAGCAGTACTTC
abundance: few; v_gene: TRBV12-3/TRBV12-4; d_gene: TRBD2; j_gene: TRBJ2-5; CDR3aa: CASRTLAGVETQYF; CDR3nt: TGTGCCAGCAGGACACTAGCGGGAGTGGAGACCCAGTACTTC
abundance: few; v_gene: TRBV25-1; d_gene: .; j_gene: TRBJ1-1; CDR3aa: CASSEGRGPGTSNTEAFF; CDR3nt: TGTGCCAGCAGTGAAGGAAGGGGACCCGGGACCTCGAACACTGAAGCTTTCTTT
abundance: .; v_gene: TRBV6-2/TRBV6-3; d_gene: .; j_gene: TRBJ1-5; CDR3aa: CASRRAKEQPQHF; CDR3nt: TGTGCCAGCAGGCGCGCGAAGGAGCAGCCCCAGCATTTT